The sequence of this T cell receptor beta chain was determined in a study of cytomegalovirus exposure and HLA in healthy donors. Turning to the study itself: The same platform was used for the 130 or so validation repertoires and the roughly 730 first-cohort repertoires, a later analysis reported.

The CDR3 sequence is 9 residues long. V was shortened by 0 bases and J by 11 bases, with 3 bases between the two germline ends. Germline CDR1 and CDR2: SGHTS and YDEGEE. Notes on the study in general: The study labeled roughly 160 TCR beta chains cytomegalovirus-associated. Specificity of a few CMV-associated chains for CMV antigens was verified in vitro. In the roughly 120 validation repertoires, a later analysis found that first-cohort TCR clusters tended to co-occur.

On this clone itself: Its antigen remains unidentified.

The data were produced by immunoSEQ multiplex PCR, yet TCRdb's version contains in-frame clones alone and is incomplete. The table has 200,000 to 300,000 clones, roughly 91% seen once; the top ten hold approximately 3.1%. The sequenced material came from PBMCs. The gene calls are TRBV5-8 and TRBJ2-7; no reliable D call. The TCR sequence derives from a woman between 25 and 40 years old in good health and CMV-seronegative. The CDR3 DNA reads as TGTGCCAGCAGCTTGGGGAAGTACTTC. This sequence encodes CASSLGKYF.